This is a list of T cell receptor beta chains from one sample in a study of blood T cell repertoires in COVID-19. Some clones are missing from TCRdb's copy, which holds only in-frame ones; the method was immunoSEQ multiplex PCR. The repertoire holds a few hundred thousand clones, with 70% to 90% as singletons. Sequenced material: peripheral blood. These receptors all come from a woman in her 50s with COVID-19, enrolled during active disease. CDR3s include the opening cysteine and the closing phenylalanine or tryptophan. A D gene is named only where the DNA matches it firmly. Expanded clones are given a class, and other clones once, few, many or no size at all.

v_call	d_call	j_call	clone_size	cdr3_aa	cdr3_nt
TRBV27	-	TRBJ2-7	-	CASRAGASLPEQYF	TGTGCCAGCAGAGCAGGGGCCTCGCTCCCCGAGCAGTACTTC
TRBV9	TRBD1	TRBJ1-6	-	CASSAGQYNSPLHF	TGTGCCAGCAGCGCGGGACAGTATAATTCACCCCTCCACTTT
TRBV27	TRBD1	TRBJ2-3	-	CASWDRARAWTQYF	TGTGCCAGCTGGGACAGGGCTCGGGCTTGGACGCAGTATTTT
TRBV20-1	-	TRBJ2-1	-	CSAYTYNEQFF	TGCAGTGCATACACGTACAATGAGCAGTTCTTC
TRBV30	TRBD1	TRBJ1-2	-	CAWSQGVLDGYTF	TGTGCCTGGAGTCAGGGGGTTCTGGATGGCTACACCTTC
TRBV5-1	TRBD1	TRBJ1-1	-	CASSSSNRGDTEAFF	TGCGCCAGCAGCTCGTCGAACAGGGGGGACACTGAAGCTTTCTTT
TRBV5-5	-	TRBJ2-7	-	CASSLGGGSSYEQYF	TGTGCCAGCAGCTTGGGAGGTGGCAGCTCCTACGAGCAGTACTTC
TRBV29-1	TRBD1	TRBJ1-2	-	CSVAQGRDGYTF	TGCAGCGTTGCACAGGGGCGGGATGGCTACACCTTC
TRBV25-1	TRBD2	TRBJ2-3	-	CASSGLAGFTDTQYF	TGTGCCAGCAGTGGACTAGCGGGGTTCACAGATACGCAGTATTTT
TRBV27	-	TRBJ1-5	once	CASSFRYSSNQPQHF	TGTGCCAGCAGTTTTCGCTACAGTAGCAATCAGCCCCAGCATTTT
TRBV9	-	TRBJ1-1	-	CASSVALGNTEAFF	TGTGCCAGCAGCGTAGCTCTCGGGAACACTGAAGCTTTCTTT
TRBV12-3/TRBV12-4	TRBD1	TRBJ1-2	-	CASSTGGGYGYTF	TGTGCCAGCAGTACAGGGGGCGGCTATGGCTACACCTTC
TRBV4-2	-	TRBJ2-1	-	CASSQETRGVEQFF	TGTGCCAGCAGCCAAGAAACGCGGGGCGTGGAGCAGTTCTTC
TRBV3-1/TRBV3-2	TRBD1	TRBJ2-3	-	CASSLIGQGGIDTQYF	TGTGCCAGCAGCCTTATAGGACAGGGGGGCATAGATACGCAGTATTTT
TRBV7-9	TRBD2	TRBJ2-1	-	CASSLGLAGGDEQFF	TGTGCCAGCAGCCTCGGACTAGCGGGTGGGGATGAGCAGTTCTTC
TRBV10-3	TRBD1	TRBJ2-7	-	CAISESGVGGSSYEQYF	TGTGCCATCAGTGAGTCTGGAGTAGGGGGCAGCTCCTACGAGCAGTACTTC
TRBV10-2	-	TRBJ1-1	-	CASSGVYTEAFF	TGCGCCAGCAGCGGGGTGTACACTGAAGCTTTCTTT
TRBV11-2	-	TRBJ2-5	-	CASSPGLAGETQYF	TGTGCCAGCAGCCCGGGACTGGCGGGGGAGACCCAGTACTTC
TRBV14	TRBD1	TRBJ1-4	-	CASSLPYGTGNEKLFF	TGTGCCAGCAGCCTTCCCTATGGGACAGGCAATGAAAAACTGTTTTTT
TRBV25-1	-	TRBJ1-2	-	CASSEQGINGYTF	TGTGCCAGCAGTGAACAGGGTATAAATGGCTACACCTTC
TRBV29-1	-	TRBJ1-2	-	CSVRGMDYGYTF	TGCAGCGTCAGGGGTATGGACTATGGCTACACCTTC
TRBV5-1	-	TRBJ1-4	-	CAPLADEKLFF	TGCGCCCCACTTGCGGATGAAAAACTGTTTTTT
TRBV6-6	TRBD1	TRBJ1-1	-	CASSAPRQGNTEAFF	TGTGCCAGCAGCGCGCCTAGACAGGGAAACACTGAAGCTTTCTTT
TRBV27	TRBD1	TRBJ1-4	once	CASSRATGNGEKLFF	TGTGCCAGCAGTCGAGCGACAGGGAACGGCGAAAAACTGTTTTTT
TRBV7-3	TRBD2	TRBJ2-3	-	CASSPVAGSTDTQYF	TGTGCCAGCAGCCCAGTAGCGGGGAGCACAGATACGCAGTATTTT
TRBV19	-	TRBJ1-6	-	CASSGGNSPLHF	TGTGCCAGTAGTGGAGGGAATTCACCCCTCCACTTT
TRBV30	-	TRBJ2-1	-	CAWSVSRTGLYNEQFF	TGTGCCTGGAGTGTATCCCGGACAGGACTATACAATGAGCAGTTCTTC
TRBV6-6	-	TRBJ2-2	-	CASSPTGKNTGELFF	TGTGCCAGCAGCCCCACAGGGAAGAACACCGGGGAGCTGTTTTTT
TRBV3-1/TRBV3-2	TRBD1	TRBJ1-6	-	CASSRTGAGDSPLHF	TGTGCCAGCAGCCGAACAGGGGCTGGAGATTCACCCCTCCACTTT
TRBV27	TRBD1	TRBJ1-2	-	CASSLSDREGGYTF	TGTGCCAGCAGTTTATCGGACAGGGAAGGTGGCTACACCTTC
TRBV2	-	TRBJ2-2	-	CASSELVTRELFF	TGTGCCAGCAGTGAATTGGTTACTCGGGAGCTGTTTTTT